This section outlines one T cell receptor (beta chain) sequence together with its context. What it binds is unknown. This sample was taken from a study of shared clonotypes between healthy human individuals. Whole-study findings and limits: Measured sharing among donors was expected to vary with sequencing depth.

Donors comprised healthy HIV-negative adults lacking recent acute infections or vaccinations. Each sample came from a Caucasian adult donor living in Nashville, Tennessee. Sorted-subset replicate PCR reactions were performed with about 210 ng DNA, corresponding to 30,000 to 35,000 T cell genomes. Generated by immunoSEQ multiplex PCR, the TCRdb table keeps only in-frame clones and is missing some. The data hold about 1.5 million clones, with roughly 98% observed a single time. In germline, CDR1 is MNHEY, CDR2 SVGAGI. Trimming shortened V by 2 bases and J by 5 bases, and 12 bases separated the two germline ends. The CDR3 is 14 residues long.

The rearrangement links TRBV6-5 to TRBJ1-2; a weak D match, TRBD1 (5 bases). This receptor was obtained from a man aged 30 to 45 in good health. The sample comprised naive CD4+ T cells sorted from blood. Regarding subset: CD45RA+ positively selected. CDR3 loop: CASSYRAGNYGYTF. The CDR3 bases are TGTGCCAGCAGTTACCGGGCAGGGAATTATGGCTACACCTTC.